This is a list of T cell receptor beta chains from one sample in a study of T cell changes during pregnancy in multiple sclerosis. Generated by immunoSEQ multiplex PCR, the TCRdb table keeps only in-frame clones and is missing some. Among roughly 24,000 clones listed, more than 75% were seen once. This specimen consisted of CD4+ T cells from peripheral blood mononuclear cells, obtained in the second trimester of pregnancy. The receptors were gathered from a female donor in good health, enrolled as a control in a pregnancy study. Both conserved end residues are part of each CDR3. Each record gives: D gene, J gene, CDR3 length, V gene, clone size, CDR3 protein, CDR3 DNA. D genes are given only for firm matches. Size is stated for part of the rows, as once, few or many counts, or as a class when the clone is expanded.

d_gene: -
j_gene: TRBJ2-2
len: 15
v_gene: TRBV6-5
abundance: once
CDR3aa: CASSYLTMNTGELFF
CDR3nt: TGTGCCAGCAGTTACTTAACTATGAACACCGGGGAGCTGTTTTTT

d_gene: -
j_gene: TRBJ2-5
len: 16
v_gene: TRBV4-1
abundance: -
CDR3aa: CASSQLGQTDQETQYF
CDR3nt: TGCGCCAGCAGCCAACTCGGACAGACAGACCAAGAGACCCAGTACTTC

d_gene: TRBD1
j_gene: TRBJ1-5
len: 16
v_gene: TRBV10-3
abundance: medium-sized
CDR3aa: CAIDRGAGQPNPPQHF
CDR3nt: TGTGCCATCGACAGGGGGGCAGGGCAGCCCAATCCGCCCCAGCATTTT

d_gene: -
j_gene: TRBJ1-3
len: 16
v_gene: TRBV5-1
abundance: medium-sized
CDR3aa: CASSSTTAAGGNTIYF
CDR3nt: TGCGCCAGCAGCTCCACGACAGCCGCGGGGGGAAACACCATATATTTT

d_gene: TRBD2
j_gene: TRBJ2-1
len: 14
v_gene: TRBV9
abundance: few
CDR3aa: CASSEAGLYNEQFF
CDR3nt: TGTGCCAGCAGCGAAGCGGGACTATACAATGAGCAGTTCTTC

d_gene: -
j_gene: TRBJ2-7
len: 13
v_gene: TRBV10-3
abundance: few
CDR3aa: CAIRIDRSYEQYF
CDR3nt: TGTGCCATCAGAATAGACAGATCCTACGAGCAGTACTTC

d_gene: -
j_gene: TRBJ1-6
len: 15
v_gene: TRBV7-3
abundance: -
CDR3aa: CASSLLGSVNSPLHF
CDR3nt: TGTGCCAGCAGCTTATTAGGCAGCGTTAATTCACCCCTCCACTTT

d_gene: TRBD1
j_gene: TRBJ2-1
len: 14
v_gene: TRBV7-2
abundance: -
CDR3aa: CASSLGTDYNEQFF
CDR3nt: TGTGCCAGCAGCCTTGGGACAGACTACAATGAGCAGTTCTTC

d_gene: -
j_gene: TRBJ1-4
len: 15
v_gene: TRBV7-3
abundance: -
CDR3aa: CASSPTGGPEEKLFF
CDR3nt: TGTGCCAGCAGCCCAACCGGGGGGCCAGAGGAAAAACTGTTTTTT

d_gene: TRBD1
j_gene: TRBJ1-4
len: 15
v_gene: TRBV5-1
abundance: -
CDR3aa: CASKNPDRFNEKLFF
CDR3nt: TGCGCCAGCAAGAACCCGGACAGGTTTAATGAAAAACTGTTTTTT

d_gene: -
j_gene: TRBJ1-2
len: 14
v_gene: TRBV19
abundance: few
CDR3aa: CASSPGRGNYGYTF
CDR3nt: TGTGCCAGTAGCCCGGGACGGGGGAACTATGGCTACACCTTC

d_gene: TRBD2
j_gene: TRBJ2-3
len: 16
v_gene: TRBV14
abundance: -
CDR3aa: CASSRSSGGRTDTQYF
CDR3nt: TGTGCCAGCAGCCGCAGTAGCGGGGGGAGAACAGATACGCAGTATTTT

d_gene: TRBD2
j_gene: TRBJ2-4
len: 17
v_gene: TRBV7-8
abundance: -
CDR3aa: CASSLSAGREMGNIQYF
CDR3nt: TGTGCCAGCAGCTTATCGGCCGGGCGGGAGATGGGAAACATTCAGTACTTC

d_gene: -
j_gene: TRBJ1-6
len: 14
v_gene: TRBV4-1
abundance: -
CDR3aa: CASSLHRANSPLHF
CDR3nt: TGCGCCAGCAGCCTACACAGGGCTAATTCACCCCTCCACTTT

d_gene: -
j_gene: TRBJ1-4
len: 15
v_gene: TRBV7-9
abundance: -
CDR3aa: CASSPRDILREKLFF
CDR3nt: TGTGCCAGCAGCCCCAGGGACATCCTGCGGGAAAAACTGTTTTTT

d_gene: TRBD1
j_gene: TRBJ2-7
len: 15
v_gene: TRBV4-3
abundance: once
CDR3aa: CASSQGTGGSYEQYF
CDR3nt: TGCGCCAGCAGCCAAGGGACAGGGGGCTCCTACGAGCAGTACTTC

d_gene: -
j_gene: TRBJ1-1
len: 13
v_gene: TRBV30
abundance: -
CDR3aa: CAWGGDVETEAFF
CDR3nt: TGTGCCTGGGGGGGGGACGTGGAGACTGAAGCTTTCTTT

d_gene: -
j_gene: TRBJ2-2
len: 14
v_gene: TRBV5-6
abundance: -
CDR3aa: CASSLKGFTGELFF
CDR3nt: TGTGCCAGCAGCTTGAAGGGGTTCACCGGGGAGCTGTTTTTT

d_gene: TRBD2
j_gene: TRBJ2-1
len: 14
v_gene: TRBV27
abundance: -
CDR3aa: CASSLLSGLAEQFF
CDR3nt: TGTGCCAGCAGTTTATTATCCGGACTAGCGGAGCAGTTCTTC

d_gene: -
j_gene: TRBJ1-1
len: 11
v_gene: TRBV18
abundance: -
CDR3aa: CASSPDRGAFF
CDR3nt: TGTGCCAGCTCACCGGACAGAGGGGCTTTCTTT

d_gene: -
j_gene: TRBJ1-1
len: 15
v_gene: TRBV4-1
abundance: -
CDR3aa: CASSQDKQATTEAFF
CDR3nt: TGCGCCAGCAGCCAAGACAAACAGGCGACCACTGAAGCTTTCTTT

d_gene: -
j_gene: TRBJ1-1
len: 13
v_gene: TRBV27
abundance: once
CDR3aa: CASSLSRDTEAFF
CDR3nt: TGTGCCAGCAGTTTATCGAGGGACACTGAAGCTTTCTTT

d_gene: TRBD2
j_gene: TRBJ2-3
len: 16
v_gene: TRBV18
abundance: -
CDR3aa: CASSPVSGRASDTQYF
CDR3nt: TGTGCCAGCTCACCGGTTAGCGGGAGGGCGTCAGATACGCAGTATTTT

d_gene: TRBD1
j_gene: TRBJ1-1
len: 17
v_gene: TRBV4-1
abundance: -
CDR3aa: CASHQTERDRGFGEAFF
CDR3nt: TGCGCCAGCCACCAAACCGAAAGGGACAGGGGTTTCGGTGAAGCTTTCTTT

d_gene: TRBD1
j_gene: TRBJ2-2
len: 14
v_gene: TRBV10-3
abundance: -
CDR3aa: CAMAQGVNTGELFF
CDR3nt: TGTGCCATGGCGCAGGGGGTGAACACCGGGGAGCTGTTTTTT

d_gene: TRBD1
j_gene: TRBJ1-1
len: 19
v_gene: TRBV7-8
abundance: -
CDR3aa: CASSLARTGVKKVGTEAFF
CDR3nt: TGTGCCAGCAGCTTAGCGAGGACAGGGGTGAAGAAGGTTGGCACTGAAGCTTTCTTT

d_gene: TRBD2
j_gene: TRBJ2-1
len: 15
v_gene: TRBV6-1
abundance: -
CDR3aa: CASTSGRALFNEQFF
CDR3nt: TGTGCCAGTACTAGCGGGAGGGCCCTTTTCAATGAGCAGTTCTTC

d_gene: -
j_gene: TRBJ2-7
len: 13
v_gene: TRBV5-6
abundance: -
CDR3aa: CASSLGQEYEQYF
CDR3nt: TGTGCCAGCAGCTTGGGACAGGAATACGAGCAGTACTTC

d_gene: -
j_gene: TRBJ2-3
len: 17
v_gene: TRBV6-1
abundance: -
CDR3aa: CASSEGKTGRRTDTQYF
CDR3nt: TGTGCCAGCAGTGAAGGGAAGACAGGTCGTCGCACAGATACGCAGTATTTT

d_gene: -
j_gene: TRBJ1-2
len: 13
v_gene: TRBV5-4
abundance: -
CDR3aa: CASSLRGSYGYTF
CDR3nt: TGTGCCAGCAGCTTGAGGGGTAGCTATGGCTACACCTTC

d_gene: -
j_gene: TRBJ1-1
len: 11
v_gene: TRBV2
abundance: -
CDR3aa: CASSAFTEAFF
CDR3nt: TGTGCCAGCAGTGCGTTCACTGAAGCTTTCTTT

d_gene: -
j_gene: TRBJ2-3
len: 14
v_gene: TRBV7-6
abundance: -
CDR3aa: CASSLTDQTDTQYF
CDR3nt: TGTGCCAGCAGCTTAACAGATCAGACAGATACGCAGTATTTT

d_gene: TRBD1
j_gene: TRBJ2-2
len: 15
v_gene: TRBV13
abundance: -
CDR3aa: CASSRTDRDAGELFF
CDR3nt: TGTGCCAGCAGCCGAACGGACAGGGACGCCGGGGAGCTGTTTTTT

d_gene: TRBD2
j_gene: TRBJ2-7
len: 16
v_gene: TRBV6-1
abundance: -
CDR3aa: CASSDLAGPSSYEQYF
CDR3nt: TGTGCCAGCAGTGACCTAGCGGGGCCGAGCTCCTACGAGCAGTACTTC

d_gene: -
j_gene: TRBJ2-3
len: 14
v_gene: TRBV7-3
abundance: -
CDR3aa: CASSKQGGTDTQYF
CDR3nt: TGTGCCAGCAGCAAACAGGGAGGCACAGATACGCAGTATTTT

d_gene: -
j_gene: TRBJ1-5
len: 13
v_gene: TRBV30
abundance: -
CDR3aa: CAWSARPNQPQHF
CDR3nt: TGTGCCTGGAGTGCGCGGCCCAATCAGCCCCAGCATTTT

d_gene: TRBD1
j_gene: TRBJ1-3
len: 18
v_gene: TRBV7-2
abundance: -
CDR3aa: CASSSPDRRISSGNTIYF
CDR3nt: TGTGCCAGCAGCTCGCCGGACAGGAGGATTAGCTCTGGAAACACCATATATTTT

d_gene: -
j_gene: TRBJ2-7
len: 15
v_gene: TRBV6-1
abundance: medium-sized
CDR3aa: CASIPEAGARGEQYF
CDR3nt: TGTGCCAGCATCCCGGAAGCAGGAGCCCGGGGCGAGCAGTACTTC